Listed below are T cell receptor beta chains from one sample, sequenced in a study of blood T cell repertoires in COVID-19. Produced via immunoSEQ multiplex PCR; TCRdb's table is partial and in-frame only. The table includes roughly 200,000 clones, approximately 85% detected once. Specimen: PBMCs or T cells enriched from blood (not recorded which). The receptors shown here come from a man in his forties who had recovered from COVID-19. CDR3s include the opening cysteine and the closing phenylalanine or tryptophan. D genes are given only for firm matches. Where a row states a size, it is once, few, many or the class of an expanded clone; other rows omit it.

>TRBJ2-1|TRBV11-3|.|once
CASSYSDNEQFF
TGTGCCAGCAGCTACTCGGACAATGAGCAGTTCTTC
>TRBJ2-5|TRBV18|.|.
CASSPLARQAAQETQYF
TGTGCCAGCTCACCACTTGCCCGACAGGCCGCACAAGAGACCCAGTACTTC
>TRBJ1-1|TRBV19|.|.
CASSHRGGAEAFF
TGTGCCAGTAGTCATCGTGGAGGCGCTGAAGCTTTCTTT
>TRBJ1-1|TRBV7-3|.|few
CASSPTVNTEAFF
TGTGCCAGCAGCCCCACTGTGAACACTGAAGCTTTCTTT
>TRBJ2-5|TRBV11-1|TRBD2|.
CASSTGRGDRTQYF
TGTGCCAGCAGCACGGGACGGGGGGATAGGACCCAGTACTTC
>TRBJ2-3|TRBV9|.|.
CASSVGSSYTDTQYF
TGTGCCAGCAGCGTAGGATCTAGCTACACAGATACGCAGTATTTT
>TRBJ1-5|TRBV7-9|.|.
CASSSQGQNQPQHF
TGTGCCAGCAGCTCCCAGGGACAAAATCAGCCCCAGCATTTT
>TRBJ1-4|TRBV7-2|.|.
CASSIGHGNEKLFF
TGTGCCAGCAGCATAGGACACGGCAATGAAAAACTGTTTTTT
>TRBJ1-1|TRBV6-5|.|.
CASRWTANTEAFF
TGTGCCAGCAGGTGGACAGCGAACACTGAAGCTTTCTTT
>TRBJ2-2|TRBV5-4|.|.
CASSLGGTGELFF
TGTGCCAGCAGCTTAGGGGGCACCGGGGAGCTGTTTTTT
>TRBJ2-3|TRBV11-3|TRBD2|.
CASSLIALAGATDTQYF
TGTGCCAGCAGCTTAATAGCCCTAGCGGGGGCCACAGATACGCAGTATTTT
>TRBJ1-1|TRBV4-1|.|once
CASSPPDRPGNTEAFF
TGCGCCAGCAGCCCCCCCGACAGGCCAGGGAACACTGAAGCTTTCTTT
>TRBJ2-2|TRBV2|.|.
CASSGVGRRDTGELFF
TGTGCCAGCAGTGGGGTCGGTCGGAGGGACACCGGGGAGCTGTTTTTT
>TRBJ2-7|TRBV14|TRBD2|many
CASSNRDNSGFPYEQYF
TGTGCCAGCAGTAACCGGGATAATAGCGGGTTCCCCTACGAGCAGTACTTC
>TRBJ2-3|TRBV28|.|.
CASSSTDSTDTQYF
TGTGCCAGCAGTTCAACAGATAGCACAGATACGCAGTATTTT
>TRBJ1-2|TRBV19|.|.
CASSMSAGQGYYTF
TGTGCCAGTAGTATGTCTGCGGGTCAGGGGTACTACACCTTC
>TRBJ2-1|TRBV7-9|TRBD2|.
CASSGYGTSGNNEQFF
TGTGCCAGCAGCGGATACGGGACTAGCGGCAACAATGAGCAGTTCTTC
>TRBJ2-1|TRBV3-1/TRBV3-2|.|.
CASSQAGGLKNEQFF
TGTGCCAGCAGCCAAGCCGGGGGTCTCAAGAATGAGCAGTTCTTC
>TRBJ2-7|TRBV7-8|.|.
CASREGRFSYEQYF
TGTGCCAGCAGGGAGGGGCGGTTCTCCTACGAGCAGTACTTC
>TRBJ1-1|TRBV7-9|.|.
CASSLLTENTEAFF
TGTGCCAGCAGCTTACTAACAGAGAACACTGAAGCTTTCTTT
>TRBJ2-5|TRBV5-1|TRBD2|.
CASSFRRGETQYF
TGCGCCAGCAGCTTTCGGCGGGGGGAGACCCAGTACTTC
>TRBJ2-7|TRBV5-1|.|.
CASSFSPSILIYEQYF
TGCGCCAGCAGCTTTTCCCCCAGTATCCTGATTTACGAGCAGTACTTC
>TRBJ2-4|TRBV28|TRBD1|.
CASSWTGGLSNIQYF
TGTGCCAGCAGTTGGACAGGGGGCTTGTCCAACATTCAGTACTTC
>TRBJ1-2|TRBV6-7|.|.
CASRGGERENYGYTF
TGTGCCAGCAGGGGGGGAGAGAGAGAGAACTATGGCTACACCTTC
>TRBJ2-3|TRBV29-1|TRBD2|.
CSYINRGLAGAGTDTQYF
TGCAGCTATATAAACCGGGGACTAGCGGGAGCCGGCACAGATACGCAGTATTTT
>TRBJ1-4|TRBV28|TRBD1|once
CASSSKPGTGAWFEEKLFF
TGTGCCAGCAGCAGTAAGCCCGGGACAGGGGCATGGTTTGAGGAAAAACTGTTTTTT
>TRBJ1-1|TRBV11-3|.|once
CASSLAGWGLQMNTEAFF
TGTGCCAGCAGCTTAGCTGGGTGGGGGCTTCAAATGAACACTGAAGCTTTCTTT
>TRBJ2-2|TRBV28|TRBD2|.
CASSLLAGGENTGELFF
TGTGCCAGCAGTTTACTAGCGGGAGGGGAGAACACCGGGGAGCTGTTTTTT
>TRBJ2-1|TRBV19|TRBD2|.
CASSTHGTNNNEQFF
TGTGCCAGTAGTACCCACGGGACTAATAACAATGAGCAGTTCTTC
>TRBJ1-2|TRBV9|.|few
CASSRLLGGYTF
TGTGCCAGCAGCCGCCTCCTAGGCGGCTACACCTTC
>TRBJ2-7|TRBV7-3|TRBD1|.
CASSLAGQGIHEQYF
TGTGCCAGCAGCTTAGCCGGACAGGGGATCCACGAGCAGTACTTC
>TRBJ1-5|TRBV7-8|.|once
CASSSKGALNEPQHF
TGTGCCAGCAGCTCAAAAGGGGCTCTTAATGAGCCCCAGCATTTT
>TRBJ1-2|TRBV5-6|.|.
CASSTVTESYGYTF
TGTGCCAGCAGCACAGTGACAGAAAGCTATGGCTACACCTTC
>TRBJ2-7|TRBV4-1|.|once
CASSQWGDRYEQYF
TGCGCCAGCAGCCAATGGGGGGACCGCTACGAGCAGTACTTC
>TRBJ1-5|TRBV9|.|.
CASNSGSASQPQHF
TGTGCCAGCAATTCGGGAAGTGCAAGTCAGCCCCAGCATTTT
>TRBJ1-1|TRBV5-1|.|few
CASSLGEGGRTEAFF
TGCGCCAGCAGCTTGGGGGAAGGAGGGAGGACTGAAGCTTTCTTT
>TRBJ2-7|TRBV29-1|.|.
CSVGGGGPTLYEQYF
TGCAGCGTTGGGGGTGGAGGGCCGACCCTCTACGAGCAGTACTTC
>TRBJ1-2|TRBV11-2|.|.
CASSTRVYGYTF
TGTGCCAGCAGCACGAGGGTATATGGCTACACCTTC
>TRBJ1-1|TRBV24-1|TRBD1|.
CATSESGQAEAFF
TGTGCCACCAGTGAAAGCGGACAGGCTGAAGCTTTCTTT
>TRBJ2-7|TRBV10-3|.|.
CATKTVSYEQYF
TGTGCCACAAAGACAGTCTCCTACGAGCAGTACTTC
>TRBJ1-2|TRBV7-9|.|.
CASSFDSYGYTF
TGTGCCAGCAGCTTTGACAGCTATGGCTACACCTTC
>TRBJ1-5|TRBV28|.|.
CASIHQWSNQPQHF
TGTGCCAGCATACATCAGTGGAGCAATCAGCCCCAGCATTTT
>TRBJ1-2|TRBV29-1|.|.
CSVNTGNGYTF
TGCAGCGTTAACACAGGGAATGGCTACACCTTC
>TRBJ1-1|TRBV20-1|.|.
CSASMGAFGTEAFF
TGCAGTGCTAGTATGGGGGCCTTCGGGACTGAAGCTTTCTTT
>TRBJ2-7|TRBV5-1|TRBD2|.
CASSTSASGETYEQYF
TGCGCCAGCAGCACCTCCGCTAGCGGGGAGACATACGAGCAGTACTTC
>TRBJ1-5|TRBV27|TRBD1|.
CASADRDQPQHF
TGTGCCAGCGCTGACAGGGATCAGCCCCAGCATTTT
>TRBJ1-2|TRBV5-8|.|few
CASSKYPQGAGYTF
TGTGCCAGCAGCAAATACCCACAGGGCGCTGGCTACACCTTC
>TRBJ2-2|TRBV28|.|.
CASSPGLITGELFF
TGTGCCAGCAGTCCGGGACTGATCACCGGGGAGCTGTTTTTT
>TRBJ1-6|TRBV28|.|once
CASSSGGRSRSPLHF
TGTGCCAGCAGTTCCGGGGGACGTTCGAGATCACCCCTCCACTTT
>TRBJ2-2|TRBV6-1|TRBD2|few
CASSEGKAGANTGELFF
TGTGCCAGCAGTGAAGGGAAGGCGGGGGCGAACACCGGGGAGCTGTTTTTT
>TRBJ2-7|TRBV28|.|once
CSAQRGGRTYEQYF
TGTTCAGCGCAACGCGGGGGCCGCACCTACGAGCAGTACTTC
>TRBJ1-5|TRBV19|.|.
CASSTPGQLSNQPQHF
TGTGCCAGTAGTACCCCGGGACAACTTAGCAATCAGCCCCAGCATTTT